One T cell receptor beta chain is described in this entry. These data are taken from a study of blood T cell repertoires in COVID-19. Study information: Acute and convalescent COVID-19 specimens originated in the United States, Italy and Spain. The analysed material was cDNA or gDNA that came from T cells, B-cell-depleted T cells, or PBMCs.

Germline lookup yields CDR1 SNHLY and CDR2 FYNNEI. The V gene lost 5 bases and the J gene lost 2 bases, with 8 bases spanning the gap. This CDR3 has 13 amino acids. The assay was immunoSEQ multiplex PCR, and TCRdb's table has in-frame clones only and misses some. The table includes hundreds of thousands of clones, around nine tenths detected once. The sequence derives from a man older than 75 with acute or convalescent COVID-19. The sequencing input was peripheral blood. This chain uses TRBV2 with TRBJ2-3; D is unresolved. CDR3 coding DNA: TGTGCCAGCAGTCCGAGGCTCACAGATACGCAGTATTTT. Its translation is CASSPRLTDTQYF.